This TCR beta chain was found in a study of shared clonotypes between healthy human individuals. Turning to the study itself: Plates per donor: three CD4 naive, three CD4 memory, two CD8 naive, one CD8 memory.

Sequenced by immunoSEQ multiplex PCR; TCRdb stores in-frame clones only, minus some. The top ten clones hold 1.5% to 2% of a sample with about 2,200,000 clones, 85% to 95% of them seen once. The V and J ends lost 4 bases and 5 bases respectively, with 11 bases between them. This CDR3 contains 13 residues. CDR1 is SEHNR and CDR2 is FQNEAQ in the germline V gene (reference sequence). As defined, naive CD8 cells were CD45RO-negative and positively selected for CCR7, with terminally differentiated effector memory CD45RA+ cells excluded. The chain combines TRBV7-9 with TRBJ1-1; D might be TRBD1 (5 bases). What was sequenced was naive CD8+ T cells from PBMCs. The sequence came from a man younger than 35 in good health. Some clones in this sample may be carry-over from other donors' samples. The CDR3 region has the DNA TGTGCCAGCAGCTCTGGACAAGGGACTGAAGCTTTCTTT. This translates into CASSSGQGTEAFF.